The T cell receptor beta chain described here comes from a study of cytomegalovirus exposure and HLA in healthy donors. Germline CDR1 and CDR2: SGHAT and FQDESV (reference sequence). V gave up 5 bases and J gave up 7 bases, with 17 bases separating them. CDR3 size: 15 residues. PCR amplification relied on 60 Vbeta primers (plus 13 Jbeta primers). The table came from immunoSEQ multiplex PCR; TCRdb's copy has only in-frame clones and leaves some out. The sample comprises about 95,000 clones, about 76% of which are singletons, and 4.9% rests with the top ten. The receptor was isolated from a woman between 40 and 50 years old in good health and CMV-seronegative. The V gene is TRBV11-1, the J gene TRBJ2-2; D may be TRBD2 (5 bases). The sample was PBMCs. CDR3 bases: TGTGCCAGCAGCACTAGGCTCTTAGCAGTCGGGGAGCTGTTTTTT. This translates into CASSTRLLAVGELFF.